This TCR beta chain derives from a study of OX40 agonist ivuxolimab in advanced cancers. Overall study findings and caveats: Dose levels from 0.1 to 3.0 mg/kg saw CD4+ and CD8+ blood T cells expand clonally by week 6. Among some nonresponders, normalized T-cell clonal expansion was also low.

Details on this clone: Antigen: not known.

Autoimmune disease history or systemic immunosuppression was exclusionary. Sequenced by immunoSEQ multiplex PCR; TCRdb stores in-frame clones only, minus some. The data hold 70,000 or so clones, with roughly 90% observed a single time. This receptor was taken from an adult with an advanced solid tumor such as melanoma, head and neck, liver or kidney cancer. This specimen was CD4+ or CD8+ T cells sorted from blood, taken in a trial of the OX40 agonist ivuxolimab.

The CDR3 sequence is CASSLWGGGKSSYNEQFF. CDR3 DNA: TGTGCCAGCAGTTTATGGGGGGGAGGGAAGAGCTCCTACAATGAGCAGTTCTTC. V and J are TRBV28 and TRBJ2-1; 7 bases are shared with TRBD2. V trimming: 0 bases; J trimming: 0 bases; junction bases outside the gene matches: 8. The CDR3 length is 18 residues. Per the germline V gene, CDR1 is MDHEN and CDR2 is SYDVKM.